This record covers a single T cell receptor beta chain. The antigen remains unidentified. Assay: immunoSEQ multiplex PCR; the TCRdb copy retains only in-frame clones and omits some. The sample yields about 480,000 clones, around nine tenths seen once. This sample was taken from a study of Ad26.COV2.S vaccination and SARS-CoV-2 variants. Treatment of the sample: roughly 20 received Ad26.COV2.S at low or high dose, single or two shots; several received placebo; per-sample allocation not given. Samples came from day 63 after the first vaccine or placebo injection. CDR1 and CDR2 (germline): MNHEY, SMNVEV (reference sequence). This CDR3 has 14 residues. V lost 5 bases and J lost 0, with 10 bases in between. General study points: Individuals receiving vaccine had higher spike-specific TCR breadth than placebo recipients did.

The rearrangement links TRBV27 to TRBJ1-1, with unresolved D. Specimen: peripheral blood, collected in a trial of Ad26.COV2.S vaccine versus placebo. This receptor was identified in a person between 18 and 65 years old who received the Ad26.COV2.S COVID-19 vaccine or a placebo. The CDR3 coding sequence is TGTGCCAGCAGTCCAAACCTCATGAACACTGAAGCTTTCTTT. Its translation: CASSPNLMNTEAFF.